The 9 T cell receptor beta chains given below trace back to one sample, sequenced in a study of blood T cell repertoires in COVID-19. The data were produced by immunoSEQ multiplex PCR, yet TCRdb's version contains in-frame clones alone and is incomplete. The sample consists of about 200,000 clones, about 86% of them appearing once. The sequenced material came from peripheral blood. Receptors originate from a woman between 45 and 65 years old with acute or convalescent COVID-19.

The rearrangement uses TRBV9 and TRBJ2-7; TRBD2 agrees at 13 bases. V shed 4 bases and J 4 bases; nucleotides not matched to a gene: 5. The germline V gene has CDR1 SGDLS and CDR2 YYNGEE. The CDR3 covers 15 residues. CDR3 nucleotides: TGTGCCAGCAGCCCCGAGGGACTAGCGGGGTACGAGCAGTACTTC. This gives the protein CASSPEGLAGYEQYF.

Here the CDR3 DNA reads TGTGCCATCAGGACCGCCAGGGACTACGAGCAGTACTTC. As protein: CAIRTARDYEQYF. The chain has TRBV10-3 and TRBJ2-7; D possibly corresponds to TRBD1 (5 bases). V lost 6 bases to trimming and J lost 3 bases, with 12 bases between them. The CDR3 sequence is 13 residues long. Looked up from germline, CDR1 is ENHRY and CDR2 is SYGVKD.

Comments on this clone: A read error may account for a junction end that differs from germline. This chain links TRBV6-6 with TRBJ2-7; 9 bases are a match to TRBD1. This CDR3 is 16 amino acids long. Germline CDR1 reads MNHNY; CDR2 reads SVGAGI (reference sequence). The CDR3 nucleotides read TGTGCCAGCAGCCGGGGACAGGGAGGTCTAGCGGAGCTTTCGAAGTTC. Its translation is CASSRGQGGLAELSKF.

This clone has more than one count but fewer than ten. The rearrangement uses TRBV10-1 and TRBJ2-1; 12 bases match TRBD2. The junction had 7 bases not matched to a gene; V was cut back by 3 bases and J by 7 bases. The CDR3 is made up of 16 amino acids. The germline V gene encodes CDR1 WNHNN and CDR2 SYGVQD (reference sequence). CDR3 amino acids: CASSDSSSGRENEQFF. DNA for the CDR3: TGCGCCAGCAGTGATTCCTCTAGCGGGAGGGAGAATGAGCAGTTCTTC.

V gene TRBV27 combines with J gene TRBJ2-3, with 7 bases that match TRBD2. The CDR3 loop spans 15 amino acids. Per the germline V gene, CDR1 is MNHEY and CDR2 is SMNVEV (reference sequence). The J segment lost 2 bases and the V segment lost 3 bases, leaving 5 bases of the junction unmatched. The CDR3 DNA sequence: TGTGCCAGCAGTTTGCAAGCGGGGTCCACAGATACGCAGTATTTT. Translated, it gives CASSLQAGSTDTQYF.

The chain recombines TRBV29-1 with TRBJ2-3; 8 nucleotides match TRBD2. Germline loops: CDR1 SQVTM, CDR2 ANQGSEA. There are 18 residues in the CDR3. Trimming took 4 bases from V and 0 from J; bases not matched to a gene: 15. DNA of the CDR3: TGCAGCGTTGGGGGCCAATATAGCGGGGCGCCTAGCACAGATACGCAGTATTTT. Protein sequence: CSVGGQYSGAPSTDTQYF.

The CDR3 bases are TGCAGCGTATCGACTAGCGGGCCCTCCTACGAGCAGTACTTC. This gives the protein CSVSTSGPSYEQYF. V usage is TRBV29-1 and J usage is TRBJ2-7, with 10 bases fitting TRBD2. This CDR3 comprises 14 residues. Trimming at V came to 6 bases and at J to 0 bases, leaving 5 bases not matched to a gene. Germline CDR1 reads SQVTM; CDR2 reads ANQGSEA.

This clone was seen only once. The V gene is TRBV5-1, the J gene TRBJ2-3; D may be TRBD2 (5 bases). From germline, CDR1 is SGHRS and CDR2 YFSETQ. This CDR3 region has 14 residues. The germline V and J ends were trimmed by 1 base and 4 bases, with 10 bases remaining between them. CDR3 protein: CASSLNTAADTQYF. The CDR3, as DNA: TGCGCCAGCAGCTTGAATACAGCGGCAGATACGCAGTATTTT.

The rearrangement links TRBV21-1 to TRBJ2-2; whether TRBD2, the table's D call, matches the DNA was not checked. TRBV21-1 is shown as a pseudogene. This CDR3 spans 15 amino acids. The CDR3 is CAREGGRTNTGELFF. CDR3 nucleotide sequence: TGTGCCAGAGAGGGGGGGAGGACGAACACCGGGGAGCTGTTTTTT.